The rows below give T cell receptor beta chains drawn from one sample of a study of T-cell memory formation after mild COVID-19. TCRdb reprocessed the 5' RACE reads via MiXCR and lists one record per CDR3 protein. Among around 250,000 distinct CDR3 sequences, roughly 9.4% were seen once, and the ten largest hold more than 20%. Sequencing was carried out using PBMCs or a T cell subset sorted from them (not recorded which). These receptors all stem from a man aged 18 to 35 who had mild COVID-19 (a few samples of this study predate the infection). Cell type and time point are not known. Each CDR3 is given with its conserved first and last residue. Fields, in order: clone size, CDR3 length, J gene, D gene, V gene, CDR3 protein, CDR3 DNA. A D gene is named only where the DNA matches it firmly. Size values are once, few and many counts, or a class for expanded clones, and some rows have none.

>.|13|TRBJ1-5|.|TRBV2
CATKQEVNQPQHF
TGTGCCACTAAACAAGAGGTTAATCAGCCCCAGCATTTT
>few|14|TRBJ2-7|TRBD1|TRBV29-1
CSVTGQGGVNEQYF
TGCAGCGTGACCGGACAGGGAGGCGTGAACGAGCAGTACTTC
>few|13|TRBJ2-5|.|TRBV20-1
CSARRPVQETQYF
TGCAGTGCCCGACGGCCTGTTCAAGAGACCCAGTACTTC
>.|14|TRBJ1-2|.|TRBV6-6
CASSLRANLEKNTF
TGTGCCAGCAGTTTACGGGCGAACTTAGAGAAAAACACCTTC
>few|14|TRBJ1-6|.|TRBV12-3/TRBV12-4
CASSVQGGGSPLHF
TGTGCCAGCAGTGTACAGGGCGGGGGTTCACCCCTCCACTTT
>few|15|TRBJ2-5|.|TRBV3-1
CASSQGSGPQGTQYF
TGTGCCAGCAGCCAAGGATCCGGCCCTCAGGGGACCCAGTACTTC
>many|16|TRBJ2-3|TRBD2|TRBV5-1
CASSLSGGTSTDTQYF
TGCGCCAGCAGCCTTAGCGGGGGGACTAGCACAGATACGCAGTATTTT
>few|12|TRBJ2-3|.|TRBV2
CASSEHTDTQYF
TGTGCCAGCAGTGAGCACACAGATACGCAGTATTTT
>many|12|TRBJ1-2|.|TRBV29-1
CSVARGNYGYTF
TGCAGCGTGGCGAGGGGGAACTATGGCTACACCTTC
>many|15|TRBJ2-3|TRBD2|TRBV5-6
CASSSRGGSTDTQYF
TGTGCCAGCAGCTCTCGGGGGGGCTCGACAGATACGCAGTATTTT
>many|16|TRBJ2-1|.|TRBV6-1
CASSGASGSLRNEQFF
TGTGCCAGCAGTGGAGCTTCAGGGTCATTGAGAAATGAGCAGTTCTTC
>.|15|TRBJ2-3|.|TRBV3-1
CASSTTGETLDTQYF
TGTGCCAGCAGCACCACGGGAGAGACCTTGGATACGCAGTATTTT
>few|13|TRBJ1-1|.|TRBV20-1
CSAGSRRNTEAFF
TGCAGTGCTGGATCTCGGCGGAACACTGAAGCTTTCTTT
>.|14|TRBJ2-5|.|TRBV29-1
CSVEDLFSLETQYF
TGCAGCGTTGAAGATCTTTTTAGCTTGGAGACCCAGTACTTC
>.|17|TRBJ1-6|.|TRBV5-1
CASSLGPLSGGNSPLHF
TGCGCCAGCAGCTTGGGGCCATTATCGGGGGGCAATTCACCCCTCCACTTT
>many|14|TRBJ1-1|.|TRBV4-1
CASSQGIANTEAFF
TGCGCCAGCAGCCAAGGAATAGCGAACACTGAAGCTTTCTTT
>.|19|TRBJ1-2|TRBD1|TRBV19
CASPRSLRARQGTSYGYTF
TGTGCCAGTCCACGGAGTTTACGGGCCCGACAGGGGACATCCTATGGCTACACCTTC
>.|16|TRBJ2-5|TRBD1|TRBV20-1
CSATTEGAQSFETQYF
TGCAGTGCTACGACAGAGGGGGCTCAGTCCTTCGAGACCCAGTACTTC
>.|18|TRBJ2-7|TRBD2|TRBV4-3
CASSQDLASGDLSYEQYF
TGCGCCAGCAGCCAAGATTTGGCTAGCGGGGACCTCTCCTACGAGCAGTACTTC
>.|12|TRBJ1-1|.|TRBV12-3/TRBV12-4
CASSSPWGDAFF
TGTGCCAGCAGTTCTCCCTGGGGTGATGCTTTCTTT
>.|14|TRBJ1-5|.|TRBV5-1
CASSEGGGNQPQHF
TGCGCCAGCAGCGAGGGGGGCGGCAATCAGCCCCAGCATTTT
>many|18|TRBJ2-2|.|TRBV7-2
CASSRMSRLLSDTGELFF
TGTGCCAGCAGCCGAATGTCAAGACTGTTAAGCGACACCGGGGAGCTGTTTTTT
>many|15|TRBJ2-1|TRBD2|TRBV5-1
CASSRPGLETNEQFF
TGCGCCAGCAGCAGGCCGGGACTAGAGACCAATGAGCAGTTCTTC
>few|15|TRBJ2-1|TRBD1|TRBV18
CASSPGTGSYNEQFF
TGTGCCAGCTCACCAGGGACAGGGAGCTACAATGAGCAGTTCTTC
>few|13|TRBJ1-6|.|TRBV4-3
CASSPRFNSPLHF
TGCGCCAGCAGCCCCAGGTTTAATTCACCCCTCCACTTT
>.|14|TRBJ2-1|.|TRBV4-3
CARSRLGGRNEQFF
TGCGCCAGAAGCCGGTTAGGGGGGAGGAATGAGCAGTTCTTC
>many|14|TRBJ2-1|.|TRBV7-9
CASSLAQSYNEQFF
TGTGCCAGCAGCTTAGCGCAGTCATACAATGAGCAGTTCTTC
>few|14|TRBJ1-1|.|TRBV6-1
CASSVPRGQDEAFF
TGTGCCAGCAGCGTACCGCGTGGGCAGGATGAAGCTTTCTTT
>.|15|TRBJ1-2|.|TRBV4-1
CASRLGMGARYGYTF
TGCGCCAGCAGACTAGGGATGGGGGCGCGATATGGCTACACCTTC
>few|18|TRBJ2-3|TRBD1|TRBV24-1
CATSGSVWGQGFEDTQYF
TGTGCCACCAGTGGCTCCGTCTGGGGACAGGGGTTTGAAGATACGCAGTATTTT
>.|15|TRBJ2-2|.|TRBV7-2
CASNRGSGNTGELFF
TGTGCCAGCAACCGTGGGAGCGGAAACACCGGGGAGCTGTTTTTT
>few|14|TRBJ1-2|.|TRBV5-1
CASSLAWRGGGYTF
TGCGCCAGCAGCTTGGCGTGGAGGGGAGGTGGCTACACCTTC
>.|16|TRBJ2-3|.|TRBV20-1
CSARLLRGGGTDTQYF
TGCAGTGCTAGATTACTCAGGGGAGGAGGCACAGATACGCAGTATTTT
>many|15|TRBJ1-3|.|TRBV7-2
CASSFQGTSGNTIYF
TGTGCCAGCAGCTTCCAGGGGACATCTGGAAACACCATATATTTT
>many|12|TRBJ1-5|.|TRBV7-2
CASRRGDQPQHF
TGTGCCAGCAGGCGGGGGGATCAGCCCCAGCATTTT
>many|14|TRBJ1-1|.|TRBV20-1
CSAGPGLRNTEAFF
TGCAGTGCTGGCCCGGGACTGCGGAACACTGAAGCTTTCTTT
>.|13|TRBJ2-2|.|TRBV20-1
CSAREENTGELFF
TGCAGTGCTAGGGAAGAGAACACCGGGGAGCTGTTTTTT
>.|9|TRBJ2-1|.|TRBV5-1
CASGGEQFF
TGCGCCAGCGGAGGCGAGCAGTTCTTC
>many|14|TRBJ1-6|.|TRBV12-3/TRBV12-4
CASSLAGGSSPLHF
TGTGCCAGCAGTTTAGCCGGGGGTAGTTCACCCCTCCACTTT
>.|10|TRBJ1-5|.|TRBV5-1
CASSWQPQHF
TGCGCCAGCAGCTGGCAGCCCCAGCATTTT
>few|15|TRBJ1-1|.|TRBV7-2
CASSLAGVTSTEAFF
TGTGCCAGCAGCTTAGCGGGGGTTACTAGCACTGAAGCTTTCTTT
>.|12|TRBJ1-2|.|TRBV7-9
CASSVNTYGYTF
TGTGCCAGCAGTGTCAACACCTATGGCTACACCTTC
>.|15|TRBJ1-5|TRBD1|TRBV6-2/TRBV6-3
CASSSTGTGYQPQHF
TGTGCCAGCAGTTCGACAGGGACGGGCTATCAGCCCCAGCATTTT
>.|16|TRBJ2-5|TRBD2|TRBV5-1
CASSRGSGGAEKTQYF
TGCGCCAGCAGCCGGGGAAGCGGGGGGGCCGAGAAGACCCAGTACTTC
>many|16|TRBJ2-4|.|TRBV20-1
CSARDLGALAKNIQYF
TGCAGTGCTAGAGATTTGGGGGCCCTAGCCAAAAACATTCAGTACTTC
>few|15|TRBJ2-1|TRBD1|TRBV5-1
CASSLGGQDLSEQFF
TGCGCCAGCAGCTTGGGTGGACAGGATTTGAGTGAGCAGTTCTTC
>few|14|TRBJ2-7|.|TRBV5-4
CASSLETGLYEQYF
TGTGCCAGCAGCTTGGAGACAGGCCTCTACGAGCAGTACTTC
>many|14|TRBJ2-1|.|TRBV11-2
CASSLGDFTSGQFF
TGTGCCAGCAGCTTAGGAGACTTCACCTCCGGGCAGTTCTTC
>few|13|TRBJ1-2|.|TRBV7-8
CASSFTRGYGYTF
TGTGCCAGCAGCTTCACGAGGGGGTATGGCTACACCTTC
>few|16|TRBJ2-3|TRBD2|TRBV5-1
CASSLDPAGVTDTQYF
TGCGCCAGCAGCTTGGACCCAGCGGGAGTCACAGATACGCAGTATTTT
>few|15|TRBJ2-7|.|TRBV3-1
CASSPQQGLGLEQYF
TGTGCCAGCAGCCCGCAACAGGGTTTGGGTCTCGAGCAGTACTTC
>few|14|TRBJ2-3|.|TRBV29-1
CSVGGTLTTDTQYF
TGCAGCGTTGGGGGGACCCTAACCACAGATACGCAGTATTTT
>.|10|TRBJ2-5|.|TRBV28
CASMEETQYF
TGTGCCAGCATGGAAGAGACCCAGTACTTC
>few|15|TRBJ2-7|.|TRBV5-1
CASSPAGTVAFQQYF
TGCGCCAGCAGCCCGGCCGGGACCGTAGCCTTCCAGCAGTACTTC
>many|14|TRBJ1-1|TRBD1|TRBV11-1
CASSPLTGHSEAFF
TGTGCCAGCAGCCCCCTGACAGGGCATAGTGAAGCTTTCTTT
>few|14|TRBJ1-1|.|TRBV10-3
CAIRPGTMNTEAFF
TGTGCCATCAGACCCGGGACAATGAACACTGAAGCTTTCTTT
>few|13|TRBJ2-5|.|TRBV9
CASSGSVSETQYF
TGTGCCAGCAGCGGTAGTGTGTCGGAGACCCAGTACTTC
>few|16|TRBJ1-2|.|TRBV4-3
CASSQGTQDSGYGYTF
TGCGCCAGCAGCCAAGGAACGCAGGACTCAGGCTATGGCTACACCTTC
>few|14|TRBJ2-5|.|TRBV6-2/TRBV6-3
CASRIAQRVETQYF
TGTGCCAGCCGAATCGCCCAGCGGGTAGAGACCCAGTACTTC
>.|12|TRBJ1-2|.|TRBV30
CAWSGTAYGYTF
TGTGCCTGGAGTGGGACGGCGTATGGCTACACCTTC